Sequencing of this T cell receptor beta chain was carried out in a study of blood T cell repertoires in COVID-19. Overall study context: Material from acute and convalescent COVID-19 was sourced from the United States, Italy and Spain. T cells, B-cell-depleted T cells, or PBMCs supplied cDNA or gDNA.

Repertoires were generated with immunoSEQ multiplex PCR, while TCRdb's copy carries only in-frame clones and drops some. This sample has 60,000 or so clones, with about four fifths found just once. CDR3 length: 15 residues. Trimming cost V 8 bases and J 5 bases, with 22 bases left between them. Looked up from germline, CDR1 is GTSNPN and CDR2 is SVGIG (reference sequence). What was sequenced was peripheral blood. V is TRBV30 and J is TRBJ1-5, with D maybe TRBD1 (5 bases). This clonotype originated in a man aged 30 to 45 with COVID-19, enrolled during active disease. CDR3 amino acids: CARQPSRTPYQPQHF. The CDR3 DNA is TGTGCCCGTCAACCCTCTAGGACACCATATCAGCCCCAGCATTTT.